This T cell receptor (beta chain) originates from a study of OX40 agonist ivuxolimab in advanced cancers. Concerning this clone itself: No DNA is shown, since the ends of the CDR3 on it are uncertain; the CDR3 is the one TCRdb lists.

CDR1 is SGHKS and CDR2 is YYEKEE in the germline V gene (reference sequence). Inclusive of both ends, the CDR3 amounts to 16 amino acids. Profiling relied on immunoSEQ multiplex PCR, and the TCRdb table lists in-frame clones only, not all of them. The sample lists about 94,000 clones; 80% to 90% were seen once. The specimen was CD4+ or CD8+ T cells sorted from blood, collected in a trial of the OX40 agonist ivuxolimab. This sequence joins TRBV5-5 and TRBJ2-7. The sequence derives from an adult with an advanced solid tumor such as melanoma, head and neck, liver or kidney cancer. The CDR3 reads CASSFGPGAIAYEQYF.